This T cell receptor beta chain appears in the sequencing data of a study of T cell responses to AZD1222 COVID-19 vaccine. Per the germline V gene, CDR1 is KGHDR and CDR2 is SFDVKD. Trimming removed 1 base from V and 3 bases from J, with 11 bases in between. The CDR3 covers 15 residues. Only in-frame clones appear in the TCRdb table, and some are missing; sequencing was by immunoSEQ multiplex PCR. Here the sample spans some 200,000 clones, around 93% being singletons. In the case of this clone: The antigen remains undetermined.

Regarding the study as a whole: White British donors predominated, females outnumbered males, and clonal diversity was possibly underestimated.

The sequenced sample was peripheral blood, obtained 28 days after the second AZD1222 dose. This chain links TRBV24-1 with TRBJ1-1; TRBD1 might be the D (6 bases). The clonotype originates from an adult who received the AZD1222 COVID-19 vaccine. In nucleotides, the CDR3 is TGTGCCACCAGTGATTTCAGGGGCTGGGACACTGAAGCTTTCTTT. Translation: CATSDFRGWDTEAFF.